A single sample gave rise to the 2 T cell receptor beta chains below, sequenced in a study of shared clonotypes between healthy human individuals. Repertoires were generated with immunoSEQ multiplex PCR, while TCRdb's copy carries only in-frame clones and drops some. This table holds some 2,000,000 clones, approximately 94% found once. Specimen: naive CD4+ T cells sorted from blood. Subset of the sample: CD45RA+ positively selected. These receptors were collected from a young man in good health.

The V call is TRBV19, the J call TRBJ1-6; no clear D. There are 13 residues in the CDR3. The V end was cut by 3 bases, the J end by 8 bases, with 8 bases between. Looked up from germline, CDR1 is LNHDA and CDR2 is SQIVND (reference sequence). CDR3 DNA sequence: TGTGCCAGTAGTATTGTTCGGGATTCACCCCTCCACTTT. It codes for CASSIVRDSPLHF.

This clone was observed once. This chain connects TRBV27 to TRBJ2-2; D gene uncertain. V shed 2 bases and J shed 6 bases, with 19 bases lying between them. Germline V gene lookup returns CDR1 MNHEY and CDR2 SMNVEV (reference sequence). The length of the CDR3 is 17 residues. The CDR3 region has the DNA TGTGCCAGCAGTTTAATTCCTCTCCCACCACGGTCCGGGGAGCTGTTTTTT. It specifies CASSLIPLPPRSGELFF.